The sequence of this T cell receptor (beta chain) was determined in a study of vaccination and CD4 T cells after COVID-19. Germline assignment: CDR1 LNHDA and CDR2 SQIVND (reference sequence). CDR3 length equals 14 residues. Trimming left V 6 bases short and J 1 base short, with 12 bases between. The Oncomine TCR Beta short-read assay generated sequence data from the DNA of cultured CD4+ T cells. TCRdb re-derived calls from the PCR reads in MiXCR, one entry per CDR3 protein. In the table there are around 12,000 distinct CDR3 sequences, roughly three fifths of which are singletons. This clonotype was recorded a few times. No antigen is known for it. The treatment: roughly ten-day PBMC culture with coronavirus spike peptide pools or control peptides (ViraFEST assay).

The J gene is TRBJ1-1, the V gene TRBV19; D is perhaps TRBD1 (5 bases). Material: cultured CD4+ T cells from blood, obtained after SARS-CoV-2 vaccination. The clonotype comes from a human donor with COVID-19. This CDR3 reads CASRRDPRNTEAFF. The CDR3 DNA is TGTGCCAGTAGGAGGGACCCAAGGAACACTGAAGCTTTCTTT.